Listed here is a single TCR beta chain. Its specificity is unknown. The V and J ends lost 2 bases and 8 bases respectively, with 12 bases between them. The CDR3 totals 13 residues. Germline CDR1 reads MNHEY; CDR2 reads SMNVEV (reference sequence). The data belong to a study of cytomegalovirus exposure and HLA in healthy donors. Study-level background: Membership in the Caucasian-associated ancestry cluster was found for about 80% of 300 to 500 genotyped donors.

Primers included in the PCR were 60 Vbeta and 13 Jbeta primers. Measured with immunoSEQ multiplex PCR; TCRdb has only the in-frame clones, and not every one. The sample has 100,000 to 120,000 clones, less than 85% seen once. Notes on the study in general: Later analysis identified around 15,000 TCR beta sequences associated with HLA alleles, using a false discovery rate threshold of 0.05. Later genetic work tied a missense DCLRE1C variant to beta-chain V and J trimming. It was likely that a cluster of highly shared sequence variants was a sequencing artifact.

The chain joins TRBV27 to TRBJ1-2, with D uncertain. This TCR derives from a man aged 25 to 40 in good health and CMV-seropositive. Sequencing was done on a sample of PBMCs. The CDR3 region is CASSLAPGVGYTF. The CDR3 DNA reads as TGTGCCAGCAGTTTAGCCCCGGGAGTGGGCTACACCTTC.